The 5 T cell receptor beta chains below all came from one sample that was sequenced in a study of blood T cell repertoires in COVID-19. Profiled with immunoSEQ multiplex PCR; TCRdb holds only in-frame clones, not every one. The table shows roughly 100,000 clones, with less than 90% occurring only once. Sequencing was performed on peripheral blood. The receptors here all came from a man aged 50 or older with acute or convalescent COVID-19.

This chain links TRBV9 with TRBJ1-1; TRBD1 is a possible D gene (5 bases). Germline-derived CDR1 and CDR2 are SGDLS and YYNGEE. The CDR3 has 15 amino acids. Trimming stripped 7 bases from V and 2 bases from J, with 18 bases between. CDR3 DNA sequence: TGTGCCAGCGGGGCATCTTATTCAGGCAACACTGAAGCTTTCTTT. Its translation: CASGASYSGNTEAFF.

This chain joins TRBV24-1 and TRBJ1-5; TRBD1 matches at 7 bases. Germline V gene sequence: CDR1 KGHDR, CDR2 SFDVKD. The CDR3 totals 14 residues. V was clipped by 5 bases and J by 9 bases; unmatched bases: 9. The CDR3 here is CATSASGTVGPQHF. Written as DNA, the CDR3 is TGTGCCACCAGTGCTTCTGGGACAGTGGGGCCCCAGCATTTT.

A few counts support this clone. The CDR3 DNA is TGTGCCAGCAGCTTAGGCCACTCCCTTTACTACGAGCAGTACTTC. This sequence encodes CASSLGHSLYYEQYF. This chain uses TRBV7-9 with TRBJ2-7, with no clear D. The V gene lost 1 base and the J gene lost 3 bases, with 13 bases spanning the gap. The CDR3 sequence is 15 residues long. Germline CDR1 reads SEHNR; CDR2 reads FQNEAQ (reference sequence).

The CDR3 protein is CASSPWDRGVNEQFF. Here the CDR3 DNA reads TGCGCCAGCAGCCCATGGGACAGGGGAGTGAATGAGCAGTTCTTC. The V and J genes are TRBV4-1 and TRBJ2-1; 10 nucleotides align to TRBD1. This CDR3 region has 15 residues. J lost 7 bases, V lost 4 bases, and 7 bases had no gene match. CDR1 and CDR2 (germline): MGHRA, YSYEKL.

The rearrangement uses TRBV11-2 and TRBJ2-1; D is uncertain. Trimming pared 3 bases from V and 13 bases from J, leaving 13 bases between. The CDR3 sequence is 12 residues long. Germline lookup yields CDR1 SGHAT and CDR2 FQNNGV. The CDR3 is CASSFRNVEQFF. CDR3 coding DNA: TGTGCCAGCAGCTTTAGAAATGTCGAACAGTTCTTC.